The present T cell receptor (beta chain) was sequenced within a study of control samples from healthy donors and cancer patients. The trim removed 5 bases at V and 2 bases at J, leaving 4 bases unmatched. Germline V CDR1 and CDR2: SGHTA, FQGNSA. The CDR3 length is 15 residues. The repertoire was sequenced with immunoSEQ multiplex PCR; TCRdb's copy has only in-frame clones and lacks some. The sample includes 150,000 to 200,000 clones, roughly 92% of them seen just once. The J gene is TRBJ2-1, the V gene TRBV7-2; 9 positions match TRBD1. This TCR came from a woman aged 18-30 years in good health. Specimen: blood. The CDR3 DNA follows: TGTGCCAGCAGCGCGGGACAGGGCCCCTACAATGAGCAGTTCTTC. Its translation is CASSAGQGPYNEQFF.